This T cell receptor beta chain was obtained from a study of cytotoxic CD8 clonotypes in ibrutinib-treated CLL. At the level of the study: Timing of response sample collection was a median roughly 11 months after treatment start, with a range of 6 to 36. Study-wide results and limits: At ibrutinib response, clonality increased, and at progression it declined back toward baseline. Treatment saw public clonotypes, which were uncommon, either contract or stay stable.

Here immunoSEQ multiplex PCR was the method, and the copy in TCRdb shows in-frame clones only, minus some. The table includes roughly 42,000 clones, under 80% detected once. With cryopreserved PBMCs as the source, 2 to 2.5 micrograms of genomic DNA went to TCR beta libraries. To note about this clone: Its antigen remains unknown.

This receptor was identified in a human donor with chronic lymphocytic leukemia. The sequenced sample was PBMCs, obtained after 24 months of ibrutinib treatment.

The CDR3 here is CAISGADSLAYGYTF. The CDR3 DNA reads TGTGCCATCAGCGGGGCGGATTCATTAGCGTATGGCTACACCTTC. The genes are TRBV10-3 and TRBJ1-2; D may be TRBD1 (5 bases). V lost 6 bases and J lost 5, with 19 bases in between. The CDR3 is made up of 15 amino acids. Looked up from germline, CDR1 is ENHRY and CDR2 is SYGVKD.